The subject of this entry is one TCR beta chain. Amplification targeted TCR beta CDR3 regions from RNA transcripts. The TCR CDR3 was amplified in a first-round RT-PCR using the HTBI primer set. TCRdb used MiXCR to reprocess the multiplex PCR reads, holding one entry per CDR3 protein. The table has a few hundred thousand distinct CDR3 sequences, just under 15% seen once. This entry comes from a study of T cells in Graves' hyperthyroidism and ophthalmopathy. The sequence derives from a woman in her 30s with Graves' hyperthyroidism. Sequencing was performed on blood.

The CDR3 nucleotides read TGTGCCAGCAGCTCCCGGGACACAGGACCTGGGCAGTTCTTC. Translated, it gives CASSSRDTGPGQFF. The chain uses TRBV7-2 and TRBJ2-1; a weak D match, TRBD1 (6 bases). This CDR3 spans 14 amino acids. Germline V CDR1 and CDR2: SGHTA, FQGNSA. V lost 4 bases and J 12 bases, leaving 19 bases between the germline ends.